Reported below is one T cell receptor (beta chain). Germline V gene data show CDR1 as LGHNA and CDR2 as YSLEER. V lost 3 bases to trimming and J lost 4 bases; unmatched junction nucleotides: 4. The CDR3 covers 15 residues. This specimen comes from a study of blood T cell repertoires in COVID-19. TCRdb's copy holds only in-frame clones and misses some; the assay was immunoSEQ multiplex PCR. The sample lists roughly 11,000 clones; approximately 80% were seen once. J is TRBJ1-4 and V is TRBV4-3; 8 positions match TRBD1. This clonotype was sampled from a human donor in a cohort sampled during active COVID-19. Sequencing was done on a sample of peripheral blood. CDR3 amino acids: CASSQSGQDNEKLFF. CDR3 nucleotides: TGCGCCAGCAGCCAGTCGGGACAGGATAATGAAAAACTGTTTTTT.